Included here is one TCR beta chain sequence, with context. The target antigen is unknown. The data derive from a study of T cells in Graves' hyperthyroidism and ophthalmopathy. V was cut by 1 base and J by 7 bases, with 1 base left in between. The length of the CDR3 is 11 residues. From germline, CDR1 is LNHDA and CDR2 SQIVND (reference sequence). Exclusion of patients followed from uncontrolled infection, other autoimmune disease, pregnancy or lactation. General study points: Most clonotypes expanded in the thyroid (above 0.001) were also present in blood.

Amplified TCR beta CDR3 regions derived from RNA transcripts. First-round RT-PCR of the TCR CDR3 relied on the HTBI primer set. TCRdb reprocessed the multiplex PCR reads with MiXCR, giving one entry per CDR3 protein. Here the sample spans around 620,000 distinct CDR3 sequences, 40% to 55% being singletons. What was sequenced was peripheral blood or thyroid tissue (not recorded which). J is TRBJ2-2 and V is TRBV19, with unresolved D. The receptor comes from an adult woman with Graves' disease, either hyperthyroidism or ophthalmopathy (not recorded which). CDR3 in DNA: TGTGCCAGTAGTATAGGCGGGGAGCTGTTTTTT. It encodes CASSIGGELFF.